The 13 T cell receptor beta chains listed next were all sequenced from one sample in a study of siplizumab effects on memory and regulatory T cells. Clones were read by immunoSEQ multiplex PCR, and TCRdb kept only the in-frame ones, dropping some. This sample has about 120,000 clones, with 93% found just once. Sequencing was done on a sample of non-Treg CD4+ T cells sorted from blood. The receptors shown here come from a human donor in good health.

V usage is TRBV5-3 and J usage is TRBJ1-5; D is unresolved. TRBV5-3 is an ORF, and what it does is uncertain. V gave up 0 bases and J gave up 0 bases, with 10 bases separating them. CDR3 length: 16 residues. The CDR3 protein is CARSLACQYSNQPQHF. In nucleotides, the CDR3 is TGTGCCAGAAGCTTGGCTTGCCAGTATAGCAATCAGCCCCAGCATTTT.

The rearrangement joins TRBV11-2 to TRBJ1-5; 8 nucleotides align to TRBD1. This CDR3 spans 17 amino acids. V gave up 1 base and J gave up 0 bases; unmatched junction bases: 5. Germline V gene lookup returns CDR1 SGHAT and CDR2 FQNNGV. CDR3: CASSLGDRLNSNQPQHF. The CDR3 DNA reads as TGTGCCAGCAGCTTAGGGGACAGGTTGAATAGCAATCAGCCCCAGCATTTT. Full variable domain (rest looked up from reference TRBV11-2 and TRBJ1-5): EAGVAQSPRYKIIEKRQSVAFWCNPISGHATLYWYQQILGQGPKLLIQFQNNGVVDDSQLPKDRFSAERLKGVDSTLKIQPAKLEDSAVYLCASSLGDRLNSNQPQHFGDGTRLSIL.

The chain couples TRBV30 to TRBJ1-6; no clear D gene. V was trimmed by 5 bases and J by 4 bases, leaving 24 bases between them. The CDR3 consists of 18 residues. From germline, CDR1 is GTSNPN and CDR2 SVGIG (reference sequence). The CDR3 loop reads CAWDAGRSDALYNSPLHF. CDR3 coding DNA: TGTGCCTGGGACGCCGGGAGATCTGATGCGCTTTATAATTCACCCCTCCACTTT.

The chain carries TRBV27 and TRBJ2-7; 8 bases are a match to TRBD1. With V trimmed by 0 bases and J by 3 bases, 4 bases remained unmatched. Germline V gives CDR1 MNHEY, CDR2 SMNVEV (reference sequence). The CDR3 extends over 15 amino acids. CDR3 loop: CASSLSDRARYEQYF. Here the CDR3 DNA reads TGTGCCAGCAGTTTATCGGACAGGGCCCGCTACGAGCAGTACTTC.

The rearrangement joins TRBV30 to TRBJ1-2; maybe TRBD1 (5 bases). The length of the CDR3 is 13 residues. CDR1 GTSNPN and CDR2 SVGIG come from the germline V gene (reference sequence). Trimming left V 0 bases short and J 5 bases short, with 10 bases between. CDR3 bases: TGTGCCTGGAGTGTAATCGGGGGATATGGCTACACCTTC. It is translated as CAWSVIGGYGYTF.

The V and J genes are TRBV5-1 and TRBJ2-1; 9 bases are shared with TRBD2. V dropped 0 bases and J dropped 6; count of bases not matched to a gene: 10. Germline lookup yields CDR1 SGHRS and CDR2 YFSETQ. The CDR3 is 17 residues long. The CDR3 region is CASSLAVTAGGLNEQFF. DNA for the CDR3: TGCGCCAGCAGCTTGGCGGTTACGGCGGGGGGGCTCAATGAGCAGTTCTTC.

The rearrangement joins TRBV2 to TRBJ2-5, with D hard to call. This CDR3 is 11 amino acids long. Germline V gene lookup returns CDR1 SNHLY and CDR2 FYNNEI. V gave up 8 bases and J gave up 5 bases, with 9 bases separating them. The CDR3 region is CASSPLETQYF. CDR3 bases: TGTGCCAGCTCCCCGCTGGAGACCCAGTACTTC.

This clone was seen only once. The chain has TRBV28 and TRBJ1-5, with D perhaps matching TRBD1 (6 bases). V was trimmed by 7 bases and J by 3 bases, leaving 13 bases between them. From germline, CDR1 is MDHEN and CDR2 SYDVKM. The CDR3 length is 14 residues. The CDR3: CASNPQGPNQPQHF. CDR3 DNA sequence: TGTGCCAGCAACCCACAGGGCCCCAATCAGCCCCAGCATTTT.

The chain uses TRBV5-4 and TRBJ2-5, with no clear D. The CDR3 length is 13 residues. The germline V and J ends were trimmed by 0 bases and 5 bases, with 8 bases remaining between them. CDR1 and CDR2 (germline): SGHNT, YYREEE (reference sequence). CDR3 sequence (DNA): TGTGCCAGCAGCTTGGCCCCTGGGGAGACCCAGTACTTC. Encoded protein: CASSLAPGETQYF. Complete variable domain (other parts from reference TRBV5-4 and TRBJ2-5): ETGVTQSPTHLIKTRGQQVTLRCSSQSGHNTVSWYQQALGQGPQFIFQYYREEENGRGNFPPRFSGLQFPNYSSELNVNALELDDSALYLCASSLAPGETQYFGPGTRLLVL.

The CDR3 protein is CASSGQGARAEAFF. CDR3 DNA sequence: TGTGCCAGCAGCGGACAGGGGGCGAGGGCTGAAGCTTTCTTT. The chain has TRBV9 and TRBJ1-1; 10 bases are shared with TRBD1. Germline CDR1 SGDLS, CDR2 YYNGEE. The CDR3 consists of 14 residues. V gave up 3 bases and J gave up 6 bases; unmatched junction bases: 5. Combining the CDR3 with reference TRBV9 and TRBJ1-1 gives the whole variable domain DSGVTQTPKHLITATGQRVTLRCSPRSGDLSVYWYQQSLDQGLQFLIQYYNGEERAKGNILERFSAQQFPDLHSELNLSSLELGDSALYFCASSGQGARAEAFFGQGTRLTVV.

This clone was recorded only once. The chain employs TRBV6-5 and TRBJ2-1; TRBD1 matches 7 bases. V was pared by 2 bases and J by 10 bases, with 5 bases of the junction left unmatched. The CDR3 loop spans 13 amino acids. CDR1 and CDR2 (germline): MNHEY, SVGAGI. For the CDR3, the DNA is TGTGCCAGCAGTTACGGGACAGTCAAAGAGCAGTTCTTC. Amino acids: CASSYGTVKEQFF.

The count of this clone is one. The chain links TRBV13 to TRBJ2-5; 7 bases match TRBD1. This CDR3 has 15 amino acids. Trimming cost V 0 bases and J 5 bases; bases outside gene matches: 6. The germline V gene encodes CDR1 PRHDT and CDR2 FYEKMQ (reference sequence). Written as DNA, the CDR3 is TGTGCCAGCAGCTTAGGGCAGGGGGTACAGGAGACCCAGTACTTC. Amino acid sequence: CASSLGQGVQETQYF.

The genes are TRBV7-8 and TRBJ2-5; D is undetermined. TRBJ2-7 explains the end of the DNA better; the J call may be wrong. The V gene's germline CDR1 is SGHVS and CDR2 FQNEAQ. This CDR3 has 12 amino acids. CDR3: CASSLSRDEQYF. DNA for the CDR3: TGTGCCAGCAGCTTATCTCGAGACGAGCAGTACTTC.